What follows is one T cell receptor beta chain and its context. The antigen is unknown. An end of the junction does not agree with germline; a read error may underlie this. TCRdb itself ran the reads through MiXCR, one entry per CDR3 protein. Of 680,000 or so distinct CDR3 sequences listed, 30% to 40% are singletons. The CDR3 length is 15 residues. Per the germline V gene, CDR1 is MNHEY and CDR2 is SVGEGT. The sample belongs to a study of T cell repertoires in cytomegalovirus infection. Study-level background: The study used recently identified HLA-C-restricted and well-studied HLA-B-restricted CMV epitopes. Both CMV infection and a matching HLA type were indicated by public TCR beta signatures. Study-wide results and caveats: Dominating the ex vivo response were HLA-C-restricted CMV-specific TCR beta clonotypes. Cumulative public TCR beta family frequency identified CMV carriers with the relevant HLA.

The chain has TRBV6-2 or TRBV6-3 and TRBJ1-6, with 7 bases lining up with TRBD1. The specimen comprised cultured PBMCs, sampled from culture after CMV antigen stimulation. This receptor was obtained from a human donor in good health (CMV status not recorded). Some clones in this sample may be carry-over from other donors' samples. The CDR3 protein is CANSPGQSYNSPLHF. CDR3 sequence (DNA): TGTGCCAACAGTCCGGGACAGAGCTATAATTCACCCCTCCACTTT.